Below, one TCR beta chain is given with its context. No antigen is known for it. With 5 bases removed from V and 2 bases from J, the gap between germline ends came to 16 bases. Per the germline V gene, CDR1 is SQVTM and CDR2 is ANQGSEA. This CDR3 is 16 amino acids long. Amplification used 60 Vbeta primers and 13 Jbeta primers. TCRdb's copy holds only in-frame clones and misses some; the assay was immunoSEQ multiplex PCR. The sample records fewer than 60,000 clones, roughly three fifths being singletons. This sample stems from a study of cytomegalovirus exposure and HLA in healthy donors. Overall study findings and caveats: As a later analysis showed, several of the most significant clusters appeared to be linked to common viral pathogens. Sequences of the TCR beta chain were said to predict the HLA-A and HLA-B alleles of most subjects accurately. There were some public TCRs occurring in many donors, but most TCR sequences were rare.

Input material: PBMCs. The chain combines TRBV29-1 with TRBJ2-6; TRBD1 is a possible D gene (6 bases). This clonotype was obtained from a human donor in good health. DNA of the CDR3: TGCAGCGTTCGGACAGCCAGTTTCCCTGGGGCCAACGTCCTGACTTTC. It codes for CSVRTASFPGANVLTF. Based on the CDR3 plus reference TRBV29-1 and TRBJ2-6, the full variable domain is SAVISQKPSRDICQRGTSLTIQCQVDSQVTMMFWYRQQPGQSLTLIATANQGSEATYESGFVIDKFPISRPNLTFSTLTVSNMSPEDSSIYLCSVRTASFPGANVLTFGAGSRLTVL.